This entry lists 13 T cell receptor beta chains sequenced from one sample in a study of T cells expressing NK-cell markers. TCRdb reprocessed the 5' RACE reads, keeping one entry per CDR3 protein, no DNA. The sample table includes roughly 120,000 distinct CDR3 sequences. Sequenced input: blood T cells: a sorted CD56 or NKG2C T cell subset, CD4+ or CD8+ T cells, or bulk PBMC T cells (not recorded which). These receptors were collected from a woman aged 18-69 years in good health.

The rearrangement joins TRBV6-1 to TRBJ1-2; the D gene TCRdb calls, TRBD1, cannot be checked with no DNA. This CDR3 contains 15 residues. Germline lookup yields CDR1 MNHNS and CDR2 SASEGT. CDR3 protein: CASSSPDRPYYGYTF.

V usage is TRBV4-2 and J usage is TRBJ2-7; the D call of TRBD2 rests on TCRdb alone, since no DNA is present to check it. The CDR3 length is 14 residues. In germline, CDR1 is LGHNA, CDR2 YNFKEQ. CDR3: CASGPVGGRYEQYF.

The CDR3 here is CASSFTTGPNTEAFF. The chain has TRBV11-2 and TRBJ1-1; TCRdb outputs TRBD1, but without DNA this stays unchecked. CDR3 length equals 15 residues. Germline CDR1 and CDR2: SGHAT and FQNNGV.

The CDR3 sequence is CARNSGAGGEPETQYF. This sequence joins TRBV9 and TRBJ2-5; TCRdb proposes TRBD1, but this gene call is untestable without DNA. Germline lookup yields CDR1 SGDLS and CDR2 YYNGEE. This CDR3 spans 16 amino acids.

The CDR3 region is CASSHTDSYNEQFF. The rearrangement uses TRBV4-3 and TRBJ2-1. This CDR3 contains 14 residues. The germline CDR1 and CDR2 sequences are LGHNA and YSLEER.

The chain joins TRBV6-1 to TRBJ2-6. This CDR3 is built from 14 residues. The V gene's germline CDR1 is MNHNS and CDR2 SASEGT. This CDR3 is CASMLDSGANVLTF.

The rearrangement uses TRBV6-4 and TRBJ2-2; TCRdb outputs TRBD2, but without DNA this stays unchecked. The germline CDR1 and CDR2 sequences are MRHNA and SNTAGT. This CDR3 comprises 18 residues. CDR3 amino acids: CASSDGGLAGDEIGELFF.

The chain is built from TRBV15 and TRBJ2-3; absent DNA, TCRdb's TRBD1 call cannot be checked. Germline CDR1 and CDR2: LNHNV and YYDKDF (reference sequence). The CDR3 spans 16 residues. This CDR3 reads CATSKTPTAAGDTQYF.

The chain employs TRBV5-1 and TRBJ2-3; TCRdb designates TRBD1, a call that cannot be tested without DNA. In germline, CDR1 is SGHRS, CDR2 YFSETQ. The CDR3 runs to 16 residues. The CDR3: CASSLDYRGITDTQYF. The complete variable domain, with remaining parts taken from reference TRBV5-1 and TRBJ2-3, reads KAGVTQTPRYLIKTRGQQVTLSCSPISGHRSVSWYQQTPGQGLQFLFEYFSETQRNKGNFPGRFSGRQFSNSRSEMNVSTLELGDSALYLCASSLDYRGITDTQYFGPGTRLTVL.

The chain couples TRBV3-1 to TRBJ2-7; the TCRdb call, TRBD1, lacks DNA for checking. Per the germline V gene, CDR1 is LGHDT and CDR2 is YNNKEL (reference sequence). The CDR3 is 14 amino acids. CDR3 amino acids: CASSQDPGFREQYF.

V and J are TRBV28 and TRBJ2-1. CDR1 and CDR2 (germline): MDHEN, SYDVKM. The CDR3 extends over 15 amino acids. The CDR3 here is CASSLTVNSYNEQFF.

J is TRBJ2-1 and V is TRBV11-2; TCRdb reports TRBD1, a call that lacks DNA to check it against. CDR1 is SGHAT, CDR2 FQNNGV, per germline. This CDR3 has 13 residues. CDR3 sequence reads: CASSFRQHNEQFF.

V gene TRBV5-4 combines with J gene TRBJ2-7; with no DNA, the TCRdb D assignment of TRBD2 cannot be verified. The CDR3 covers 15 residues. In germline, CDR1 is SGHNT, CDR2 YYREEE (reference sequence). CDR3 loop: CASSLVPSGANEQYF.